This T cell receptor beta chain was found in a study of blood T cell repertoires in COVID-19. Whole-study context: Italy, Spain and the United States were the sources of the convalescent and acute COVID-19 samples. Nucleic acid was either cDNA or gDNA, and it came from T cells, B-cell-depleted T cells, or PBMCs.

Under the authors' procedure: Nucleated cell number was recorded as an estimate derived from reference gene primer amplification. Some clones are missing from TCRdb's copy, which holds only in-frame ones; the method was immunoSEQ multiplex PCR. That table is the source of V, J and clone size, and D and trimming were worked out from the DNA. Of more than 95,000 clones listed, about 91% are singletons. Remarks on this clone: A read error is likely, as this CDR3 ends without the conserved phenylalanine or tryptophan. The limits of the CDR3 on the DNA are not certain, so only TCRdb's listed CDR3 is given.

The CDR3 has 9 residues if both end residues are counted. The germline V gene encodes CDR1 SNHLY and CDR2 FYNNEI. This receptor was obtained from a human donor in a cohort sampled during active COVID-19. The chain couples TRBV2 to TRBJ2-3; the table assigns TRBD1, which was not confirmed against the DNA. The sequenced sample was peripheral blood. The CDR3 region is CARVPTGVG.